This is a list of T cell receptor beta chains from one sample in a study of regulatory T cells in long-lasting Graves disease. One entry per CDR3 protein results from TCRdb running MiXCR on the multiplex PCR reads. The sample has approximately 470,000 distinct CDR3 sequences, around 15% seen once. A further study also used this sample, focusing on T cells in Graves' hyperthyroidism and ophthalmopathy.

The sample was peripheral blood mononuclear cells (PBMCs), taken at new diagnosis, from a patient treated with antithyroid drugs. The source of these receptors is a man between 35 and 55 years old with Graves disease. Both conserved end residues are part of each CDR3. D genes are given only for firm matches. Clone size is shown for a subset of rows, as once, few, many or a class of expanded clone.

V,J,size,D,DNA,CDR3
TRBV10-3,TRBJ2-1,NA,TRBD2,TGTGCCATCTACCCAGGGACTAGCGGATACAATGAGCAGTTCTTC,CAIYPGTSGYNEQFF
TRBV29-1,TRBJ1-1,few,NA,TGCAGCGTTCACTACCTTTTGGGGGCTGAAGCTTTCTTT,CSVHYLLGAEAFF
TRBV20-1,TRBJ1-5,NA,NA,TGCAGTGCTACCACCGCGGGGAGTAACAATCAGCCCCAGCATTTT,CSATTAGSNNQPQHF
TRBV4-1,TRBJ1-3,few,NA,TGCGCCAGCAGCCAAGATCTGCAATCTGGAAACACCATATATTTT,CASSQDLQSGNTIYF
TRBV27,TRBJ2-5,NA,NA,TGTGCCAGCAGTTTAGTCCTAGGAGGGGAGACCCAGTACTTC,CASSLVLGGETQYF
TRBV28,TRBJ1-4,many,NA,TGTGCCAGCAAGTGGGGGACTACCAATGAAAAACTGTTTTTT,CASKWGTTNEKLFF
TRBV6-9,TRBJ2-2,NA,TRBD2,TGTGCCAGCAGTTGGGGGACTAGCGGGACCACCGGGGAGCTGTTTTTT,CASSWGTSGTTGELFF
TRBV20-1,TRBJ2-1,NA,TRBD2,TGCAGTGGGAGACCCCCCGGGACTAGCGGATACAATGAGCAGTTCTTC,CSGRPPGTSGYNEQFF
TRBV28,TRBJ1-2,many,NA,TGTGCCAGCAGTCCGCCCGGGGTCCTCCGTGGCTACACCTTC,CASSPPGVLRGYTF
TRBV29-1,TRBJ2-7,many,TRBD1,TGCAGCGTTTCCCGGGACAGGGCTCACGAGCAGTACTTC,CSVSRDRAHEQYF
TRBV20-1,TRBJ1-5,many,TRBD1,TGCAGTGCTAGTAACTCCGGGACAGTATTCAGTCAGCCCCAGCATTTT,CSASNSGTVFSQPQHF
TRBV5-1,TRBJ2-5,NA,TRBD2,TGCGCCAGCAGCTTGGAGCCTAGCGGGGGAGAGACCCAGTACTTC,CASSLEPSGGETQYF
TRBV9,TRBJ2-2,NA,TRBD2,TGTGCCAGCAGCGTAGGGACTAGCGGGAGGGGGAACACCGGGGAGCTGTTTTTT,CASSVGTSGRGNTGELFF
TRBV28,TRBJ2-3,NA,TRBD2,TGTGCCAGCAGTTTGAGCGGGAGACGCACAGGTACGCAGTATTTT,CASSLSGRRTGTQYF
TRBV7-8,TRBJ1-1,many,NA,TGTGCCAGCAGCTTATCCCGGGTGACTGAAGCTTTCTTT,CASSLSRVTEAFF
TRBV13,TRBJ2-1,NA,NA,TGTGCCAGCAGCTTAAGTCCTAGCCCGCAGTTCTTC,CASSLSPSPQFF
TRBV12-3/TRBV12-4,TRBJ1-1,many,NA,TGTGCCAGCAGAGAAACTGGGGGTGGCACTGAAGCTTTCTTT,CASRETGGGTEAFF
TRBV3-1,TRBJ2-3,many,NA,TGTGCCAGCAGCCGCAGCGTAGCAGATACGCAGTATTTT,CASSRSVADTQYF
TRBV7-9,TRBJ2-1,many,NA,TGTGCCAGCAGCGCGGTAGTCAATGAGCAGTTCTTC,CASSAVVNEQFF
TRBV28,TRBJ2-4,many,NA,TGTGCCAGCAGTCCATGGACAGTAGCCAAAAACATTCAGTACTTC,CASSPWTVAKNIQYF
TRBV14,TRBJ1-1,NA,NA,TGTGCCAGCAGCCAAGACAGGCTTTACACTGAAGCTTTCTTT,CASSQDRLYTEAFF
TRBV12-3/TRBV12-4,TRBJ1-5,few,NA,TGTGCCAGCACCTTAAGGCAGGGTAGCCAGCCCCAGCATTTT,CASTLRQGSQPQHF
TRBV7-3,TRBJ2-1,many,TRBD2,TGTGCCAGCAGCTCCGCGGGAGGGGAGCAGTTCTTC,CASSSAGGEQFF
TRBV7-3,TRBJ2-2,NA,TRBD2,TGTGCCAGCAGCCTAAGGACTAGCGGGAGCCGGGGCACCGGGGAGCTGTTTTTT,CASSLRTSGSRGTGELFF
TRBV28,TRBJ1-2,many,NA,TGTGCCAGCAGTTTCGATAATTACGGGGGTGGCTACACCTTC,CASSFDNYGGGYTF
TRBV6-1,TRBJ2-4,few,TRBD2,TGTGCCAGCAGACTAGCGGGAGAAGCGGCGGGTGGGAACATTCAGTACTTC,CASRLAGEAAGGNIQYF
TRBV7-2,TRBJ2-4,many,TRBD2,TGTGCCAGCAGCTTAGGAGCGGGAGTATCCAAAAACATTCAGTACTTC,CASSLGAGVSKNIQYF
TRBV19,TRBJ1-4,NA,NA,TGTGCCAGTACCCCAGCGGGCAGGAGCAATGAAAAACTGTTTTTT,CASTPAGRSNEKLFF
TRBV2,TRBJ2-1,many,NA,TGTGCCAGCAGCCCCACGGAGATTGAGCAGTTCTTC,CASSPTEIEQFF
TRBV28,TRBJ1-5,NA,TRBD1,TGTGCCAGCAGTTCAGGGGGGAGTCAGCCCCAGCATTTT,CASSSGGSQPQHF
TRBV5-1,TRBJ2-1,few,TRBD1,TGCGCCAGCAGCTTCGGGACAGCCGCACCCCTGTCCTACAATGAGCAGTTCTTC,CASSFGTAAPLSYNEQFF
TRBV7-9,TRBJ2-6,NA,TRBD1,TGTGCCAGCAGATTAGGGACAGGGACCTTCTCTGGGGCCAACGTCCTGACTTTC,CASRLGTGTFSGANVLTF
TRBV6-1,TRBJ2-7,many,NA,TGTGCCAGCAGCCGGGGGAGACTCTACGAGCAGTACTTC,CASSRGRLYEQYF
TRBV6-2/TRBV6-3,TRBJ2-3,NA,TRBD2,TGTGCCAGCAGTCCCGGACTAGCGGGACAGTTTGGGGATACGCAGTATTTT,CASSPGLAGQFGDTQYF
TRBV6-6,TRBJ2-6,few,NA,TGTGCCAGCAGTTACTCGAGCGTGAGCTCTGGGGCCAACGTCCTGACTTTC,CASSYSSVSSGANVLTF
TRBV18,TRBJ2-7,NA,NA,TGTGCCAGCTCCTCCGAGGGGACCTCTCACGAGCAGTACTTC,CASSSEGTSHEQYF
TRBV2,TRBJ2-5,NA,NA,TGTGCCAGCAGTGAAGCGAGGGTAGTCAGTCTCGAGACCCAGTACTTC,CASSEARVVSLETQYF
TRBV5-6,TRBJ2-6,few,NA,TGTGCCAGCAGCCCGACGGGGGGCTCTGAGGCCAACGTCCTGACTTTC,CASSPTGGSEANVLTF
TRBV11-2,TRBJ2-7,many,TRBD2,TGTGCCAGCAGCTTAGTTGGCCGGGGGGACTACGAGCAGTACTTC,CASSLVGRGDYEQYF
TRBV28,TRBJ2-7,many,TRBD2,TGTGCCAGCAGTTTTAGCGGGAGGGTTAGGGTGTACTTC,CASSFSGRVRVYF
TRBV27,TRBJ1-5,many,TRBD1,TGTGCCAGCAGTTTATACAGCAGTTTAGAGCCAGGGGGCAGGAGCAATCAGCCCCAGCATTTT,CASSLYSSLEPGGRSNQPQHF
TRBV28,TRBJ1-2,NA,NA,TGTGCCTCAGGGGTCCTCTTTGGCTACACCTTC,CASGVLFGYTF
TRBV12-3/TRBV12-4,TRBJ2-4,NA,NA,TGTGCCAGCAGTTATAGGAACATTCAGTACTTC,CASSYRNIQYF
TRBV20-1,TRBJ1-3,few,NA,TGCAGTGCTAGAGCTCAGAACTCTGGAAACACCATATATTTT,CSARAQNSGNTIYF
TRBV25-1,TRBJ2-7,NA,TRBD1,TGTGCCAGCGGAAGACAGGGATCCTACGAGCAGTACTTC,CASGRQGSYEQYF
TRBV30,TRBJ2-5,few,TRBD2,TGTGCCTGGAGGGGACTAGCGGGAGAGGGGACCCAGTACTTC,CAWRGLAGEGTQYF
TRBV2,TRBJ2-1,few,NA,TGTGCCAGCAGGACTGGACTGGCACGGAGGACCCCCAATGAGCAGTTCTTC,CASRTGLARRTPNEQFF
TRBV11-2,TRBJ1-3,many,NA,TGTGCCAGCAGCTTACAAGGGGGCTCTGGAAACACCATATATTTT,CASSLQGGSGNTIYF
TRBV11-2,TRBJ2-7,many,NA,TGTGCCAGCAGCCCGCGGACAATGCACGAGCAGTACTTC,CASSPRTMHEQYF
TRBV6-1,TRBJ2-2,NA,NA,TGTGCCAGCAAAATACAGGACCCCACCGGGGAGCTGTTTTTT,CASKIQDPTGELFF
TRBV19,TRBJ2-1,NA,TRBD2,TGTGCCAGTAGTATAGTTATTGAGAGGGGGACTAGCGGGAGGATATACAATGAGCAGTTCTTC,CASSIVIERGTSGRIYNEQFF
TRBV12-3/TRBV12-4,TRBJ1-6,NA,NA,TGTGCCAGCAGTTTTGTTATAGAGTCCCTCCACTTT,CASSFVIESLHF
TRBV5-6,TRBJ2-1,many,TRBD2,TGTGCCAGCAGCTTGGGGCCAACCGGGACTAGCGACTACAATGAGCAGTTCTTC,CASSLGPTGTSDYNEQFF
TRBV19,TRBJ2-7,NA,NA,TGTGCCAGTAGTATAGAGACCAATTCCTACGAGCAGTACTTC,CASSIETNSYEQYF